The next 23 T cell receptor beta chains were all read from a single sample in a study of blood T cell repertoires in COVID-19. Here immunoSEQ multiplex PCR was the method, and the copy in TCRdb shows in-frame clones only, minus some. Among 250,000 to 300,000 clones listed, approximately 90% were seen once. Material for sequencing was peripheral blood. The receptors originated from a woman aged 60-75 years with acute or convalescent COVID-19.

The J gene is TRBJ2-1, the V gene TRBV15, with D maybe TRBD2 (6 bases). V shed 1 base and J shed 8 bases, with 21 bases lying between them. Germline CDR1 and CDR2: LNHNV and YYDKDF (reference sequence). This CDR3 is 17 amino acids long. CDR3 DNA sequence: TGTGCCACCAGCAGAGGACTACTAGCCCCAAGATTCGATGAGCAGTTCTTC. Translating gives CATSRGLLAPRFDEQFF.

As concerns this clone: The same CDR3 can be traced to other DNA sequences in this sample. The chain carries TRBV28 and TRBJ1-5; 8 bases are a match to TRBD1. Per the germline V gene, CDR1 is MDHEN and CDR2 is SYDVKM. Trimming cost V 4 bases and J 3 bases; bases outside gene matches: 5. This CDR3 spans 15 amino acids. The CDR3 region has the DNA TGTGCCAGCAGTTCTGGACAGGGCTCCAATCAGCCCCAGCATTTT. Translating gives CASSSGQGSNQPQHF. Based on the CDR3 plus reference TRBV28 and TRBJ1-5, the full variable domain is DVKVTQSSRYLVKRTGEKVFLECVQDMDHENMFWYRQDPGLGLRLIYFSYDVKMKEKGDIPEGYSVSREKKERFSLILESASTNQTSMYLCASSSGQGSNQPQHFGDGTRLSIL.

This chain joins TRBV7-2 and TRBJ2-2, with 9 bases identical to TRBD2. V lost 5 bases and J lost 1; bases outside the gene matches: 8. The germline gives CDR1 SGHTA, CDR2 FQGNSA. CDR3 length: 17 residues. The CDR3 bases are TGTGCCAGCAGCGCGCCGGGACTAGCCCTGAACACCGGGGAGCTGTTTTTT. Protein sequence: CASSAPGLALNTGELFF. The full variable domain, with the rest looked up from reference TRBV7-2 and TRBJ2-2, is GAGVSQSPSNKVTEKGKDVELRCDPISGHTALYWYRQSLGQGLEFLIYFQGNSAPDKSGLPSDRFSAERTGGSVSTLTIQRTQQEDSAVYLCASSAPGLALNTGELFFGEGSRLTVL.

This clone was seen only once. The chain couples TRBV27 to TRBJ1-1; no firm D call. The V end was cut by 6 bases, the J end by 1 base, with 12 bases between. Germline loops: CDR1 MNHEY, CDR2 SMNVEV (reference sequence). The CDR3 runs 14 residues. The CDR3 sequence is CASSASSGNTEAFF. The CDR3 DNA is TGTGCCAGCAGCGCCTCTTCAGGGAACACTGAAGCTTTCTTT.

The chain is built from TRBV6-2 or TRBV6-3 and TRBJ1-4; D is unresolved. The ends were cut back, 6 bases at V and 6 bases at J, with 8 bases in the middle. This CDR3 is built from 12 residues. Germline CDR1 reads MNHEY; CDR2 reads SVGEGT. CDR3 region: CASSPSDEKLFF. CDR3 nucleotide sequence: TGTGCCAGCAGCCCCTCGGATGAAAAACTGTTTTTT.

J is TRBJ1-1 and V is TRBV28, with D maybe TRBD1 (6 bases). V was clipped by 6 bases and J by 1 base, with 12 bases between them. CDR1 is MDHEN, CDR2 SYDVKM, per germline. The CDR3 has 14 residues. The CDR3 bases are TGTGCCAGCAGCCCAGGGACACCGAACACTGAAGCTTTCTTT. Translating it yields CASSPGTPNTEAFF.

V and J are TRBV6-2 or TRBV6-3 and TRBJ2-3; 7 bases are shared with TRBD2. The J segment lost 1 base and the V segment lost 5 bases, leaving 9 bases of the junction unmatched. The CDR3 contains 16 residues. In germline, CDR1 is MNHEY, CDR2 SVGEGT. For the CDR3, the DNA is TGTGCCAGCAGTGCACTCCGGGGGGTGGGCACAGATACGCAGTATTTT. Protein product: CASSALRGVGTDTQYF.

The J gene is TRBJ2-1, the V gene TRBV10-3; 9 positions agree with TRBD2. This CDR3 is 16 amino acids long. Germline-derived CDR1 and CDR2 are ENHRY and SYGVKD. Losses at the gene ends were 0 bases for V and 6 bases for J; bases not matched to a gene: 6. In DNA form, the CDR3 reads TGTGCCATCAGTGAGTCCGGCGGGGGGGCGTCCAATGAGCAGTTCTTC. It specifies CAISESGGGASNEQFF.

The chain combines TRBV12-3 or TRBV12-4 with TRBJ2-5, with TRBD2 as a possible D gene (6 bases). V shed 2 bases and J shed 4 bases, with 8 bases lying between them. This CDR3 contains 13 residues. For the CDR3, the DNA is TGTGCCAGCAGTTTACGCGGGGCAGAGACCCAGTACTTC. It encodes CASSLRGAETQYF.

The V gene is TRBV5-1, the J gene TRBJ1-1; 9 positions match TRBD1. V dropped 4 bases and J dropped 1; count of bases not matched to a gene: 8. The CDR3 totals 16 residues. CDR1 SGHRS and CDR2 YFSETQ come from the germline V gene. This CDR3 is CASSIVRQGENTEAFF. The CDR3 bases are TGCGCCAGCAGCATAGTTCGACAGGGGGAGAACACTGAAGCTTTCTTT.

This sequence joins TRBV6-1 and TRBJ2-7, with D perhaps matching TRBD2 (6 bases). V lost 0 bases to trimming and J lost 2 bases, with 14 bases between them. Germline V gives CDR1 MNHNS, CDR2 SASEGT. The CDR3 loop spans 16 amino acids. CDR3 protein: CASSEAVASAAYEQYF. The CDR3 nucleotides are TGTGCCAGCAGTGAAGCCGTCGCTAGCGCTGCCTACGAGCAGTACTTC.

The gene calls are TRBV18 and TRBJ2-1; 7 nucleotides match TRBD2. Trimming removed 6 bases from V and 7 bases from J; junction bases left unmatched: 6. In germline, CDR1 is KGHSH, CDR2 LQKENI. CDR3 length: 13 residues. The CDR3 sequence is CASSHRDYNEQFF. CDR3 in DNA: TGTGCCAGCTCGCACCGGGACTATAATGAGCAGTTCTTC.

The chain combines TRBV28 with TRBJ1-2; TRBD1 aligns across 7 bases. Germline V gives CDR1 MDHEN, CDR2 SYDVKM. With V trimmed by 10 bases and J by 4 bases, 9 bases remained unmatched. The CDR3 runs to 13 residues. The CDR3 DNA reads as TGTGCCACCATTCGCAACAGGGGCTATGGCTACACCTTC. It is translated as CATIRNRGYGYTF.

To note about this clone: Other DNA sequences of this sample code for an identical CDR3. The V call is TRBV6-5, the J call TRBJ1-3; D not certain. The CDR3 is 13 residues long. Germline V gene sequence: CDR1 MNHEY, CDR2 SVGAGI. With 6 bases removed from V and 3 bases from J, the gap between germline ends came to 9 bases. The CDR3 DNA sequence: TGTGCCAGCAGCTATGGAGTTGGAAACACCATATATTTT. Its protein product is CASSYGVGNTIYF.

V gene TRBV24-1 combines with J gene TRBJ2-3, with D maybe TRBD1 (6 bases). CDR3 length: 14 amino acids. The germline gives CDR1 KGHDR, CDR2 SFDVKD. The ends were cut back, 5 bases at V and 4 bases at J, with 12 bases in the middle. The CDR3 region has the DNA TGTGCCACCAGTGCCCCAGGGGATCCAGATACGCAGTATTTT. As protein: CATSAPGDPDTQYF.

V gene TRBV2 combines with J gene TRBJ2-5; 8 nucleotides line up with TRBD1. Unmatched junction bases numbered 2, after V lost 4 bases and J lost 4 bases. The CDR3 length is 13 residues. Germline V lookup: CDR1 SNHLY, CDR2 FYNNEI. CDR3 region: CASSGRGLETQYF. The CDR3 coding sequence is TGTGCCAGCAGTGGCAGGGGGCTAGAGACCCAGTACTTC.

The CDR3 coding sequence is TGTGCAAGTCGCTTATACTCGAAAAGGGGGCCCGGAAACACCATATATTTT. This encodes CASRLYSKRGPGNTIYF. The rearrangement uses TRBV12-2 and TRBJ1-3; the D call TRBD1 from the table was never checked on the DNA. TRBV12-2 is described as a pseudogene. CDR3 length: 17 amino acids.

This clone was picked up one time. The V gene is TRBV28, the J gene TRBJ1-5; 9 bases match TRBD1. Germline V gene sequence: CDR1 MDHEN, CDR2 SYDVKM. V was clipped by 6 bases and J by 7 bases; unmatched bases: 7. The CDR3 consists of 14 residues. In nucleotides, the CDR3 is TGTGCCAGCAGAGCTACAGGGGGCTGGCAGCCCCAGCATTTT. It yields the protein CASRATGGWQPQHF.

This clone was recorded only once. The chain carries TRBV4-1 and TRBJ2-2; D is perhaps TRBD2 (7 bases). The CDR3 runs 16 residues. V dropped 1 base and J dropped 6 bases, with 15 bases sitting between them. Germline CDR1 reads MGHRA; CDR2 reads YSYEKL. This CDR3 is CASSQGPRGGSGELFF. For the CDR3, the DNA is TGCGCCAGCAGCCAAGGACCGAGGGGGGGCTCCGGGGAGCTGTTTTTT.

The genes are TRBV13 and TRBJ1-2; 10 bases fit TRBD1. The V segment lost 5 bases and the J segment 7 bases; nucleotides outside the gene matches: 4. The CDR3 length is 13 residues. CDR1 PRHDT and CDR2 FYEKMQ come from the germline V gene (reference sequence). DNA for the CDR3: TGTGCCAGCAGCCCCGGGACAGGGGTTGGCTACACCTTC. This gives the protein CASSPGTGVGYTF.

V gene TRBV19 combines with J gene TRBJ2-7; TRBD2 matches 8 bases. Germline CDR1 reads LNHDA; CDR2 reads SQIVND (reference sequence). V shed 1 base, J shed 3 bases, and the junction held 5 bases outside the gene matches. The CDR3 is 15 residues long. The CDR3 here is CASSIGAGGVYEQYF. CDR3 nucleotides: TGTGCCAGTAGTATAGGTGCGGGGGGAGTCTACGAGCAGTACTTC.

The rearrangement uses TRBV7-2 and TRBJ1-5; maybe TRBD1 (6 bases). Trimming removed 1 base at V and 1 base at J, with 11 bases between. The CDR3 spans 16 residues. CDR1 and CDR2 (germline): SGHTA, FQGNSA. CDR3 protein: CASSLGGPVSNQPQHF. CDR3 sequence (DNA): TGTGCCAGCAGCTTAGGGGGGCCCGTAAGCAATCAGCCCCAGCATTTT.

In its sample, this clone was seen once. The V call is TRBV7-9, the J call TRBJ2-7; a weak D match, TRBD1 (6 bases). The CDR3 consists of 14 residues. Germline lookup yields CDR1 SEHNR and CDR2 FQNEAQ (reference sequence). With 6 bases removed from V and 5 bases from J, the gap between germline ends came to 17 bases. The CDR3 nucleotides are TGTGCCAGCAGTCCAACGGCAGGGGAACACGAGCAGTACTTC. This codes for CASSPTAGEHEQYF.